The present TCR beta chain was sequenced within a study of T cells after yellow fever vaccination. Regarding the study as a whole: At approximately 95% for CD4 and 88% for CD8, most primary-vaccination clones showed up again after the booster. Only a minor proportion of clonotypes was detected across both CD4 and CD8 compartments.

UMIs and a universal primer site were added when TCR cDNA was made by 5'RACE template switching. MiXCR was run by TCRdb on the 5' RACE reads, yielding one entry per CDR3 protein. Of approximately 300,000 distinct CDR3 sequences listed, roughly 8.7% are singletons. The CDR3 consists of 15 residues. The V gene's germline CDR1 is SGHRS and CDR2 YFSETQ. Trimming stripped 5 bases from V and 12 bases from J, with 27 bases between. This clonotype was seen at least ten times. Its antigen is undetermined. This clonotype was sampled from a man younger than 35 who received the YFV17D yellow fever vaccine. The source material was PBMCs, sampled on the day of the first yellow fever vaccination. The chain couples TRBV5-1 to TRBJ2-7; D gene unclear. Written as DNA, the CDR3 is TGCGCCAGCAGTTCCGGACCCGCCGGGCCTTCAACTTGGTACGTC. It translates to CASSSGPAGPSTWYV.